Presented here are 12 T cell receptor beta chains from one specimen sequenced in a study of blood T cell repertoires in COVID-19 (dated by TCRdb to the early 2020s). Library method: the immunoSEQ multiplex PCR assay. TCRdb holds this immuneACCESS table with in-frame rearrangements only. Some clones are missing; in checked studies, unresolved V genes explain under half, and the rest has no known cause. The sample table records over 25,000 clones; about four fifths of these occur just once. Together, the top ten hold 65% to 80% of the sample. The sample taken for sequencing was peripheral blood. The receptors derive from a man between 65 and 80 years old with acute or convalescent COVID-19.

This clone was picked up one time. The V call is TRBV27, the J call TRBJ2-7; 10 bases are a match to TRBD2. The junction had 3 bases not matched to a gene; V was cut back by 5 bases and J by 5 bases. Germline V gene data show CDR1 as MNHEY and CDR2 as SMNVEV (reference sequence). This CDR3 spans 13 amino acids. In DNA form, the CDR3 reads TGTGCCAGCAGTGGGACTAGCGTCCACGAGCAGTACTTC. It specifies CASSGTSVHEQYF.

The CDR3 nucleotides are TGTGCCTGGAAAAAGGGGGCCAGATCTGGGGCCAACGTCCTGACTTTC. The encoded protein is CAWKKGARSGANVLTF. This chain connects TRBV30 to TRBJ2-6; 7 bases align to TRBD1. CDR1 and CDR2 from the germline V gene are GTSNPN and SVGIG (reference sequence). The CDR3 length is 16 residues. Trimming removed 4 bases from V and 1 base from J; junction bases left unmatched: 7.

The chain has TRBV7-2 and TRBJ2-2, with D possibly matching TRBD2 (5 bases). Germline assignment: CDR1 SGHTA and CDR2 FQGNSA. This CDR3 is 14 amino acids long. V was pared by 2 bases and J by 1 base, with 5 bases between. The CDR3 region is CASSLSGNTGELFF. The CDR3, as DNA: TGTGCCAGCAGCTTAAGCGGGAACACCGGGGAGCTGTTTTTT.

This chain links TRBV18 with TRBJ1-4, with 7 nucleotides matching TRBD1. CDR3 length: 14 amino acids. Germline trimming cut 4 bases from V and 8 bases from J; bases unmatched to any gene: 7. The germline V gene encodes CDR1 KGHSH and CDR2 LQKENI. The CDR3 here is CASSRAGGLEKLFF. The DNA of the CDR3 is TGTGCCAGCTCACGGGCAGGGGGTCTCGAAAAACTGTTTTTT.

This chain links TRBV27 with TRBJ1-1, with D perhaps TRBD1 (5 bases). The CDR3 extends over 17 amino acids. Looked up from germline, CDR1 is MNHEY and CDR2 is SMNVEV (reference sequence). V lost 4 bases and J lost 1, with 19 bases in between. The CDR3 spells CASSYLGVGHSNTEAFF. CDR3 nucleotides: TGTGCCAGCAGTTACCTAGGTGTGGGGCACTCGAACACTGAAGCTTTCTTT.

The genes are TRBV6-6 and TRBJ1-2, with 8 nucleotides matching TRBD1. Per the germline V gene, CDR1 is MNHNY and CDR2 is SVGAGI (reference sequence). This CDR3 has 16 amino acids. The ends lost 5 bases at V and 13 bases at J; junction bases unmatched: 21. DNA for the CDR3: TGTGCCAGCAGTGGGGCCGAGTCAGGACAGGGCCGATTGGCCACCTTC. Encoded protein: CASSGAESGQGRLATF.

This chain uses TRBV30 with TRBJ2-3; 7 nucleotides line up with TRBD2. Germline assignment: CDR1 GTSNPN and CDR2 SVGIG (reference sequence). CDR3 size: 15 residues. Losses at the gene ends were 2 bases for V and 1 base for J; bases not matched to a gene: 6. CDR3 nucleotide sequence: TGTGCCTGGAGTCAGAGGACTAGAGGCACAGATACGCAGTATTTT. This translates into CAWSQRTRGTDTQYF. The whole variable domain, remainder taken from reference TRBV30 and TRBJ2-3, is SQTIHQWPATLVQPVGSPLSLECTVEGTSNPNLYWYRQAAGRGLQLLFYSVGIGQISSEVPQNLSASRPQDRQFILSSKKLLLSDSGFYLCAWSQRTRGTDTQYFGPGTRLTVL.

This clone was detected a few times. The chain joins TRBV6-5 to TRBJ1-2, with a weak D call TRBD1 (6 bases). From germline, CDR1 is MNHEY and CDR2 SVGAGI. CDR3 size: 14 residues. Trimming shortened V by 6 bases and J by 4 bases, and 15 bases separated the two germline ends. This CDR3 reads CASRPTGGRYGYTF. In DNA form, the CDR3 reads TGTGCCAGCAGGCCGACGGGGGGCCGCTATGGCTACACCTTC.

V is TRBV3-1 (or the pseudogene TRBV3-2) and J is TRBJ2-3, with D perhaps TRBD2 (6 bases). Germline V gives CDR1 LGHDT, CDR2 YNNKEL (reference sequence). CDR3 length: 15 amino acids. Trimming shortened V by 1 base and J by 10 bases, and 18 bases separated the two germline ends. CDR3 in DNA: TGTGCCAGCAGCCAAGGTTCGGAGGGAATGAAGGCGCAGTATTTT. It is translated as CASSQGSEGMKAQYF.

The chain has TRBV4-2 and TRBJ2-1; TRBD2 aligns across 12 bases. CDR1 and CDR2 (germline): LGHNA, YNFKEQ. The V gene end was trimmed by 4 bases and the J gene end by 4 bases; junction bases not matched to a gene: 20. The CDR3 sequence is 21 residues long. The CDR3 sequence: CASSLDILAGGLKTSYNEQFF. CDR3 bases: TGTGCCAGCAGCCTAGACATACTAGCGGGAGGCCTAAAAACTAGTTACAATGAGCAGTTCTTC.

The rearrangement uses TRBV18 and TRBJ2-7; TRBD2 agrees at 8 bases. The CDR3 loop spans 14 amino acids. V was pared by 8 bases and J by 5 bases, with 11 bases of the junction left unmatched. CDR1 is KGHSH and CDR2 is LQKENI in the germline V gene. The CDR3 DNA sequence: TGTGCCAGCCTCCAGCAGCGGGAGCGTAACGAGCAGTACTTC. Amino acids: CASLQQRERNEQYF.

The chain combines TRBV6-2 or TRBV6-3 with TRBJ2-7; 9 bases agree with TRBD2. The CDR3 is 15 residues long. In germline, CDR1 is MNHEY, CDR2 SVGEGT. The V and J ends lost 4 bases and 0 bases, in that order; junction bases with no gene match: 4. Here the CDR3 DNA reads TGTGCCAGCAGTTGGGATAGCGGGAGCTCCTACGAGCAGTACTTC. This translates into CASSWDSGSSYEQYF.